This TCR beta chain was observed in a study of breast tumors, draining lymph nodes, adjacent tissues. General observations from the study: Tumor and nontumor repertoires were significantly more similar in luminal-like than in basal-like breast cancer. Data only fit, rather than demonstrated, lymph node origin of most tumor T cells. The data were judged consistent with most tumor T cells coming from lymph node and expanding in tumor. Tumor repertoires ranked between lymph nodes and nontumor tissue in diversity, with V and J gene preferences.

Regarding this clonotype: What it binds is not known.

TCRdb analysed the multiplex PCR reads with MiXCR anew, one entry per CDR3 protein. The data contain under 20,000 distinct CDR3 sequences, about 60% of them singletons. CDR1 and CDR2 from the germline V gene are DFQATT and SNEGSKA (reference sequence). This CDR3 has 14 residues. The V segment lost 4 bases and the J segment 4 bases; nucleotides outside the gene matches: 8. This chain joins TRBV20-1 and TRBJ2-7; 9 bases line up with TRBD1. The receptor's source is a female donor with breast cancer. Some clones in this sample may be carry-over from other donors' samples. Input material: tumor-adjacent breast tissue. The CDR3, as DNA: TGCAGTGCTACGGACAGGGGTGTGAGTTACGAGCAGTACTTC. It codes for CSATDRGVSYEQYF.